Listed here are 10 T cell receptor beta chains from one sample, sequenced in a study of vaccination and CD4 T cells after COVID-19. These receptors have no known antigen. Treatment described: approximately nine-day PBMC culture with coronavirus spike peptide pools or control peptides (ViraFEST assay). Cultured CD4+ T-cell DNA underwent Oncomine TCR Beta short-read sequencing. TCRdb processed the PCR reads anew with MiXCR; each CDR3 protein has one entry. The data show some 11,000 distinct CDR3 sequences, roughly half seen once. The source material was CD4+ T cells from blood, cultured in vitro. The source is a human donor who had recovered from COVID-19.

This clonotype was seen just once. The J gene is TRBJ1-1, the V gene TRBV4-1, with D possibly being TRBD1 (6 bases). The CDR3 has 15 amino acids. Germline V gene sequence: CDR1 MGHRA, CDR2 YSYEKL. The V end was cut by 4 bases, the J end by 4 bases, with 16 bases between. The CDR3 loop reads CASSREDSFSTEAFF. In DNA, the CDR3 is TGCGCCAGCAGCCGAGAGGACAGTTTCTCCACTGAAGCTTTCTTT.

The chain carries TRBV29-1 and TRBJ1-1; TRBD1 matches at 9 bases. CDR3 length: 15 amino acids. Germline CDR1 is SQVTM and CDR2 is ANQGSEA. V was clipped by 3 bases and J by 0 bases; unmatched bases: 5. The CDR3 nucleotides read TGCAGCGTTGATTCAGGGACAGGGTTGAACACTGAAGCTTTCTTT. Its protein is CSVDSGTGLNTEAFF.

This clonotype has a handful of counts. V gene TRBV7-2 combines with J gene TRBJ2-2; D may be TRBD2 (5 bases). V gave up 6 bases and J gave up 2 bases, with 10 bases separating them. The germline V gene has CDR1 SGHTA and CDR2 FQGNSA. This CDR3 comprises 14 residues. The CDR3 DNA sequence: TGTGCCAGCAGACGGTGGACTAACACCGGGGAGCTGTTTTTT. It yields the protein CASRRWTNTGELFF.

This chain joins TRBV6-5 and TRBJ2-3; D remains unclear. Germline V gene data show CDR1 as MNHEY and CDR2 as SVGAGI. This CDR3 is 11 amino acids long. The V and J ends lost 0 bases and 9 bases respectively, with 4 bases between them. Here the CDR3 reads CASSYSNTQYF. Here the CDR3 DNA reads TGTGCCAGCAGTTACTCCAACACGCAGTATTTT.

This chain's CDR3 is CSAIGSFNEQFF. DNA of the CDR3: TGCAGTGCTATCGGGAGTTTTAATGAGCAGTTCTTC. V and J are TRBV20-1 and TRBJ2-1, with D possibly being TRBD2 (6 bases). V shed 4 bases and J shed 7 bases, with 11 bases lying between them. Germline CDR1 is DFQATT and CDR2 is SNEGSKA (reference sequence). This CDR3 spans 12 amino acids.

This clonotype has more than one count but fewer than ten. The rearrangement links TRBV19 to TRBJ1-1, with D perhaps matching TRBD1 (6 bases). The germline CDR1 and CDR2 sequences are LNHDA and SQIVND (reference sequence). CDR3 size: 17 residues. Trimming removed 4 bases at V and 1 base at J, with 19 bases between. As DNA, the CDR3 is TGTGCCAGTAGTACCTCAGGGGTTCTGCCTACGAACACTGAAGCTTTCTTT. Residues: CASSTSGVLPTNTEAFF.

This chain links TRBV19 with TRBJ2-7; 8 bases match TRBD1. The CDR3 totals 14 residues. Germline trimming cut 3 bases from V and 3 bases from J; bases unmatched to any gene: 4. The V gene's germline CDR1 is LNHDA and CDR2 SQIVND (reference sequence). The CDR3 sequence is CASSINGQGYEQYF. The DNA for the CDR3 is TGTGCCAGTAGTATCAATGGACAGGGCTACGAGCAGTACTTC.

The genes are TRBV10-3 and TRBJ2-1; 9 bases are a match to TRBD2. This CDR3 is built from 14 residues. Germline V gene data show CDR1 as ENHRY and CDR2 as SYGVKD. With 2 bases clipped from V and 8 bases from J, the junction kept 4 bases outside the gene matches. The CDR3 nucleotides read TGTGCCATCAGTGAGAGGGCTAGCGGGGATGAGCAGTTCTTC. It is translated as CAISERASGDEQFF.

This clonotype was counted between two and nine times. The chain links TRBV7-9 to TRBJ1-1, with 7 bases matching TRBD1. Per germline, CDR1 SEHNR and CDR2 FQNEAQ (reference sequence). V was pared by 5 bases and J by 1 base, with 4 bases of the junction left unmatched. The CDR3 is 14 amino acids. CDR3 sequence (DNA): TGTGCCAGCAGCAACGGACAGGAGAACACTGAAGCTTTCTTT. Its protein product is CASSNGQENTEAFF.

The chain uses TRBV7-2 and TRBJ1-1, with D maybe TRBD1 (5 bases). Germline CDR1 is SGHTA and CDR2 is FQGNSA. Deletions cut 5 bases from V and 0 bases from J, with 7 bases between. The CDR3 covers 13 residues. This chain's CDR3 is CASSADMNTEAFF. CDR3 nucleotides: TGTGCCAGCAGCGCGGACATGAACACTGAAGCTTTCTTT.